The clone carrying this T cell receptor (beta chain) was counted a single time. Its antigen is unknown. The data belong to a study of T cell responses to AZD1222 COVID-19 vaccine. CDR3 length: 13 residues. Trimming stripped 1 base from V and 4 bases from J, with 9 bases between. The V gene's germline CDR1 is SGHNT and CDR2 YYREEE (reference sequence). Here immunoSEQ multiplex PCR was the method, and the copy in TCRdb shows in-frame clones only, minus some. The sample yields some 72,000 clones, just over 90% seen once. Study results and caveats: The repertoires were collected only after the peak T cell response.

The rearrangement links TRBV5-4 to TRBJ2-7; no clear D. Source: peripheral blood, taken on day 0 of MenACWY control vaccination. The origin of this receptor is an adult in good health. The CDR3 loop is CASSLQVSYEQYF. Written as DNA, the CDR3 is TGTGCCAGCAGCTTGCAGGTTTCGTACGAGCAGTACTTC. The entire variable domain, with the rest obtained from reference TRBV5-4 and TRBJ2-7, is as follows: ETGVTQSPTHLIKTRGQQVTLRCSSQSGHNTVSWYQQALGQGPQFIFQYYREEENGRGNFPPRFSGLQFPNYSSELNVNALELDDSALYLCASSLQVSYEQYFGPGTRLTVT.